The text below deals with one TCR beta chain. The entry originates in a study of glioma-infiltrating T cells after dendritic cell vaccination. Background on the study: Patients received three intradermal dendritic cell vaccine injections at biweekly intervals.

Repertoires were generated with immunoSEQ multiplex PCR, while TCRdb's copy carries only in-frame clones and drops some. Of more than 85,000 clones listed, 90% are singletons. The time point denotes: after dendritic cell vaccination, including at tumor progression/relapse. Only patients with spare fresh-frozen tumor and over two years of follow-up were included. Trimming removed 2 bases from V and 6 bases from J, with 19 bases in between. Looked up from germline, CDR1 is SNHLY and CDR2 is FYNNEI. The CDR3 loop spans 16 amino acids. This receptor was obtained from a human donor with glioblastoma. The chain uses TRBV2 and TRBJ1-2, with a weak D call TRBD1 (6 bases). The sample was blood, taken after dendritic cell vaccination. In DNA, the CDR3 is TGTGCCAGCAGTGAAAGGTACTCGTCAGGGGCGGATGGCTACACCTTC. It encodes CASSERYSSGADGYTF.